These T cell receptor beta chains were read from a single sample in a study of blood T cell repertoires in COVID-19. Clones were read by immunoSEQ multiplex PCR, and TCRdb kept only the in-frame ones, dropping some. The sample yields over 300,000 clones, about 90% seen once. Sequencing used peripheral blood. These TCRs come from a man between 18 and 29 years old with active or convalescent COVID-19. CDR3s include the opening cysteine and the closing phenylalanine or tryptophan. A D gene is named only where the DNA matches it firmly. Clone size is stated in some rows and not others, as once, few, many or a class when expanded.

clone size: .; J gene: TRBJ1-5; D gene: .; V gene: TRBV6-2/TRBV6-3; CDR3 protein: CASSSTGFNQPQHF; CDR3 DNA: TGTGCCAGCAGTTCCACAGGGTTCAATCAGCCCCAGCATTTT
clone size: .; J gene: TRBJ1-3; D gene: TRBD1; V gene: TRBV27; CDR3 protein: CASSFGTGGSGNTIYF; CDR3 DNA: TGTGCCAGCAGTTTCGGGACAGGGGGTTCTGGAAACACCATATATTTT
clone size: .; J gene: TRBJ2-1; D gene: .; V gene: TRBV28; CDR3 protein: CASRSKQGRSYNEQFF; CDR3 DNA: TGTGCCAGCAGGTCTAAACAGGGCCGCTCCTACAATGAGCAGTTCTTC
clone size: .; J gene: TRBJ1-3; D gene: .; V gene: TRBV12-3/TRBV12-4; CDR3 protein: CASNIAPGNTIYF; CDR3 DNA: TGTGCCAGCAACATTGCTCCTGGAAACACCATATATTTT
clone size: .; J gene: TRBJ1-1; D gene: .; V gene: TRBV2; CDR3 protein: CASSVGQTTEAFF; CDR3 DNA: TGTGCCAGCAGTGTCGGACAGACCACTGAAGCTTTCTTT
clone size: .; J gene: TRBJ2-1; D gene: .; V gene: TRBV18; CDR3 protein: CASSPAGNEQFF; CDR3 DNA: TGTGCCAGCTCACCGGCGGGCAATGAGCAGTTCTTC
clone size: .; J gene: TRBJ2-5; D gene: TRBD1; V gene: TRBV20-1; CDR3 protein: CSASNRGQQETQYF; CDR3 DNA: TGCAGTGCTAGTAACCGGGGACAGCAAGAGACCCAGTACTTC
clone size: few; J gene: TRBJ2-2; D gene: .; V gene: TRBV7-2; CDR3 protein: CASSLAVLAGRHGELFF; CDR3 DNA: TGTGCCAGCAGCTTAGCGGTCCTGGCAGGGAGGCACGGGGAGCTGTTTTTT
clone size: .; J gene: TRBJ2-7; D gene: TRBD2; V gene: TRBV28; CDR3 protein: CASAWTSYEQYF; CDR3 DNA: TGTGCCAGCGCCTGGACTAGCTACGAGCAGTACTTC
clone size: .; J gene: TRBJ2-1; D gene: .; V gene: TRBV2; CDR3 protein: CASSEWAPSSYNEQFF; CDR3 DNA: TGTGCCAGCAGTGAATGGGCCCCAAGCTCCTACAATGAGCAGTTCTTC
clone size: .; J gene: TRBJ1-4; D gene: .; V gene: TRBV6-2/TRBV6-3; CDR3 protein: CASSYYGGREKLFF; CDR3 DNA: TGTGCCAGCAGTTACTACGGGGGACGAGAAAAACTGTTTTTT
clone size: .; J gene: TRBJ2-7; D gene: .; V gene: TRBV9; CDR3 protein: CASSTDGRSYEQYF; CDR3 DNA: TGTGCCAGCAGCACGGACGGGAGATCCTACGAGCAGTACTTC
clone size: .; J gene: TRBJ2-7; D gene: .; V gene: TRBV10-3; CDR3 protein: CAASPGYEQYF; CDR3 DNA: TGTGCCGCCTCCCCAGGTTACGAGCAGTACTTC
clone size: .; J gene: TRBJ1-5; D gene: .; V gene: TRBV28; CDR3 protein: CASRVGQVMGNQPQHF; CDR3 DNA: TGTGCCAGCAGGGTTGGGCAGGTTATGGGCAATCAGCCCCAGCATTTT
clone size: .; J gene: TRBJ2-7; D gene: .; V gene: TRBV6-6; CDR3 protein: CASSFPTGSLYEQYF; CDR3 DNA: TGTGCCAGCAGTTTCCCGACAGGTTCCCTCTACGAGCAGTACTTC
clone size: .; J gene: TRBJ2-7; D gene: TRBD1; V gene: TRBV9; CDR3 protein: CASSKTPGTEYEQYF; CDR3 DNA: TGTGCCAGCAGCAAAACCCCCGGGACAGAATACGAGCAGTACTTC
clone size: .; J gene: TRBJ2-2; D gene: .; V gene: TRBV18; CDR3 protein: CASSPLLDTGELFF; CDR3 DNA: TGTGCCAGCTCACCACTTCTCGACACCGGGGAGCTGTTTTTT
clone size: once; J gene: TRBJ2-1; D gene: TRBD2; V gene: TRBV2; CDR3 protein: CASSLLAGEYNEQFF; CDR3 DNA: TGTGCCAGCAGTCTTTTGGCGGGGGAATACAATGAGCAGTTCTTC
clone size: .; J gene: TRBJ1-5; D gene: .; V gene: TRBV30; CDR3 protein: CAAGFSNQPQHF; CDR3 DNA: TGTGCCGCGGGTTTTAGCAATCAGCCCCAGCATTTT
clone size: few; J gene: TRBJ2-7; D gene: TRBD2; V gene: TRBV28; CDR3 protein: CASSLSVPGLAGYEQYF; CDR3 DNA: TGTGCCAGCAGTTTATCGGTTCCGGGACTAGCGGGCTACGAGCAGTACTTC
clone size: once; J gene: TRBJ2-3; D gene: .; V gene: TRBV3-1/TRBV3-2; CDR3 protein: CASSQLSGTDTQYF; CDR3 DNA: TGTGCCAGCAGCCAGTTATCGGGCACAGATACGCAGTATTTT
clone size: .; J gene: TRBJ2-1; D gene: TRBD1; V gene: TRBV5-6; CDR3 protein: CASSGEVVWDREYNEQFF; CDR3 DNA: TGTGCCAGCAGCGGGGAGGTTGTCTGGGACAGGGAATACAATGAGCAGTTCTTC